A single sample is the source of the 18 T cell receptor beta chains below, sequenced in a study of blood T cell dynamics during melanoma immunotherapy. Points from the study as a whole: Immune-effector CD8+ cells best matched cell-free DNA CDR3 sequences and were most clonal.

Clones were read by immunoSEQ multiplex PCR, and TCRdb kept only the in-frame ones, dropping some. The sample has under 2,000 clones, almost 75% seen once. Stated time point: pre-treatment baseline. Immune-effector memory T cells were defined as CD3+ CD4- CD8+ CD45RA- CD45RO-high CD27- CCR7-. Their antigens remain unidentified. The specimen was CD8+ T cells from blood, collected from a patient treated with checkpoint blockade. These receptor sequences come from a human donor with melanoma.

The chain couples TRBV9 to TRBJ1-4; D possibly corresponds to TRBD1 (5 bases). Between the trimmed V and J ends, which lost 2 bases and 0 bases, there was a span of 11 bases. Germline V gene sequence: CDR1 SGDLS, CDR2 YYNGEE. CDR3 length: 16 amino acids. The CDR3 sequence is CASSVDSHATNEKLFF. The DNA of the CDR3 is TGTGCCAGCAGCGTTGACAGCCACGCAACTAATGAAAAACTGTTTTTT.

The chain employs TRBV21-1 and TRBJ2-2; the table gives TRBD1 as D, unverified against the DNA. TRBV21-1 corresponds to a pseudogene. The CDR3 is made up of 18 amino acids. DNA of the CDR3: TGTGCCAGCAGCGCCCGCCCCGGGACATCAACGTTGGCCGGGGAGCTGTTTTTT. Protein product: CASSARPGTSTLAGELFF.

This chain links TRBV11-3 with TRBJ2-3, with D maybe TRBD1 (6 bases). In germline, CDR1 is SGHNT, CDR2 YENEEA. V dropped 4 bases and J dropped 7 bases, with 18 bases sitting between them. The CDR3 contains 15 residues. The DNA of the CDR3 is TGTGCCAGCAGCTCTCGGACAGCCGCCAGGAATACGCAGTATTTT. Translated: CASSSRTAARNTQYF.

This chain joins TRBV28 and TRBJ2-2, with 10 bases that match TRBD1. CDR3 length equals 14 residues. The ends lost 2 bases at V and 9 bases at J; junction bases unmatched: 3. Germline V gene data show CDR1 as MDHEN and CDR2 as SYDVKM. The CDR3 sequence: CASSLRDRGWELFF. The CDR3 nucleotides are TGTGCCAGCAGTTTACGGGACAGGGGTTGGGAGCTGTTTTTT.

The chain is built from TRBV27 and TRBJ2-1; D is ambiguous. The length of the CDR3 is 15 residues. Deletions cut 3 bases from V and 0 bases from J, with 9 bases between. The germline V gene has CDR1 MNHEY and CDR2 SMNVEV (reference sequence). CDR3 sequence reads: CASSLGMSSYNEQFF. Here the CDR3 DNA reads TGTGCCAGCAGTTTGGGAATGAGCTCCTACAATGAGCAGTTCTTC.

This clone turned up a few times. The rearrangement joins TRBV7-6 to TRBJ2-6; tentative D call: TRBD2 (6 bases). The CDR3 loop spans 18 amino acids. Germline CDR1 reads SGHVS; CDR2 reads FNYEAQ. Trimming left V 4 bases short and J 2 bases short, with 18 bases between. The CDR3 spells CASSSPRGTRPGANVLTF. CDR3 nucleotide sequence: TGTGCCAGCAGCTCACCTCGCGGGACCCGGCCTGGGGCCAACGTCCTGACTTTC.

The rearrangement joins TRBV4-2 to TRBJ2-7; D may be TRBD2 (6 bases). The length of the CDR3 is 16 residues. Trimming removed 0 bases at V and 3 bases at J, with 15 bases between. Germline CDR1 is LGHNA and CDR2 is YNFKEQ. The CDR3 nucleotides are TGTGCCAGCAGCCAAGATGGATCAGCGGGCTACTACGAGCAGTACTTC. This sequence encodes CASSQDGSAGYYEQYF.

This sequence joins TRBV6-6 and TRBJ2-2, with 8 bases lining up with TRBD1. Germline assignment: CDR1 MNHNY and CDR2 SVGAGI (reference sequence). The CDR3 extends over 15 amino acids. Unmatched junction bases numbered 4, after V lost 6 bases and J lost 1 base. In DNA, the CDR3 is TGTGCCAGCAGCTTGACAGGGGAGAACACCGGGGAGCTGTTTTTT. Its translation is CASSLTGENTGELFF.

The chain uses TRBV6-9 and TRBJ1-2; D perhaps matches TRBD1 (5 bases). V dropped 3 bases and J dropped 6 bases, with 17 bases sitting between them. This CDR3 spans 15 amino acids. Germline V gene sequence: CDR1 MNHGY, CDR2 SVAAGI. Here the CDR3 DNA reads TGTGCCAGCAGTTACGGCGGGGCAGAACGGGATGGCTACACCTTC. This codes for CASSYGGAERDGYTF.

The chain employs TRBV15 and TRBJ1-2; 7 bases are a match to TRBD1. Trimming cost V 1 base and J 2 bases; bases outside gene matches: 7. Germline lookup yields CDR1 LNHNV and CDR2 YYDKDF (reference sequence). The CDR3 sequence is 16 residues long. CDR3 region: CATSRGRGRGNYGYTF. CDR3 nucleotide sequence: TGTGCCACCAGCAGAGGCCGGGGCAGGGGGAACTATGGCTACACCTTC.

The DNA for the CDR3 is TGTGCCAGTAGTCCCAGGGACAGCTCCTACGAGCAGTACTTC. Residues: CASSPRDSSYEQYF. V usage is TRBV19 and J usage is TRBJ2-7; TRBD1 matches 7 bases. Germline values: CDR1 LNHDA, CDR2 SQIVND (reference sequence). The ends lost 5 bases at V and 0 bases at J; junction bases unmatched: 4. The CDR3 loop spans 14 amino acids.

The rearrangement links TRBV7-2 to TRBJ2-3; 9 bases map to TRBD1. Germline values: CDR1 SGHTA, CDR2 FQGNSA. V lost 4 bases, J lost 0 bases, and 14 bases stayed unmatched. The CDR3 runs to 19 residues. The CDR3 protein is CASSSQGAGSSFSTDTQYF. As DNA, the CDR3 is TGTGCCAGCAGCTCACAGGGGGCTGGATCGTCTTTTAGCACAGATACGCAGTATTTT. Supplemented by reference TRBV7-2 and TRBJ2-3, the full variable domain reads GAGVSQSPSNKVTEKGKDVELRCDPISGHTALYWYRQSLGQGLEFLIYFQGNSAPDKSGLPSDRFSAERTGGSVSTLTIQRTQQEDSAVYLCASSSQGAGSSFSTDTQYFGPGTRLTVL.

This rearrangement joins TRBV15 to TRBJ2-3, with 7 bases lining up with TRBD1. V was pared by 5 bases and J by 4 bases, with 9 bases of the junction left unmatched. Germline CDR1 is LNHNV and CDR2 is YYDKDF (reference sequence). This CDR3 is built from 15 residues. The CDR3 bases are TGTGCCACCAGCGGCATCAACAGGGGACCAGATACGCAGTATTTT. Amino acid sequence: CATSGINRGPDTQYF.

V is TRBV11-2 and J is TRBJ1-3, with 7 bases fitting TRBD1. V dropped 5 bases and J dropped 0; count of bases not matched to a gene: 7. CDR3 length equals 16 residues. Germline V gives CDR1 SGHAT, CDR2 FQNNGV. CDR3 sequence reads: CASSEYRGFSGNTIYF. The CDR3 DNA follows: TGTGCCAGCAGCGAGTACAGGGGATTCTCTGGAAACACCATATATTTT.

The genes are TRBV28 and TRBJ1-2, with D maybe TRBD1 (5 bases). CDR3 length: 16 residues. Germline CDR1 and CDR2: MDHEN and SYDVKM. V dropped 7 bases and J dropped 6 bases, with 24 bases sitting between them. CDR3 nucleotide sequence: TGTGCCAGCACCCCGAACTTCCGGGACCAAGGGGATGGCTACACCTTC. Translation: CASTPNFRDQGDGYTF.

The chain links TRBV5-1 to TRBJ2-7; no firm D call. The CDR3 is made up of 14 amino acids. The germline CDR1 and CDR2 sequences are SGHRS and YFSETQ. Trimming removed 0 bases from V and 3 bases from J, with 10 bases in between. The CDR3 sequence: CASSLEIGIYEQYF. The CDR3 DNA is TGCGCCAGCAGCTTGGAAATTGGAATCTACGAGCAGTACTTC.

This rearrangement joins TRBV10-1 to TRBJ2-2; D call uncertain. This CDR3 has 14 amino acids. The V end was cut by 3 bases, the J end by 1 base, with 6 bases between. Germline V CDR1 and CDR2: WNHNN, SYGVQD (reference sequence). The CDR3 DNA follows: TGCGCCAGCAGTGAAGCCGGGAACACCGGGGAGCTGTTTTTT. Protein sequence: CASSEAGNTGELFF.

V gene TRBV29-1 combines with J gene TRBJ2-1, with D unclear. The CDR3 loop spans 12 amino acids. Looked up from germline, CDR1 is SQVTM and CDR2 is ANQGSEA. Between the trimmed V and J ends, which lost 4 bases and 6 bases, there was a span of 10 bases. CDR3 loop: CSVVPGTNEQFF. The CDR3 DNA reads as TGCAGCGTTGTCCCCGGAACCAATGAGCAGTTCTTC.